The entry that follows covers one TCR beta chain sequence. Different DNA sequences within this sample yield the same CDR3. The data are from a study of shared clonotypes between healthy human individuals. Study-wide context: Per donor, three plates held CD4 naive cells, three held CD4 memory, two held CD8 naive and one held CD8 memory.

Every subset's genomic DNA went evenly onto several immunoSEQ plates. Sequencing used immunoSEQ multiplex PCR; TCRdb keeps in-frame clones, though not all of them. The data contain hundreds of thousands of clones, 95% to 98% of them singletons. The donors, healthy adults who were HIV-negative, had experienced no recent acute infections or vaccinations. Subsets obtained from CD4+ cells comprised CD45RA+ naive and CD45RA-negative memory cells. This CDR3 is 16 amino acids long. Germline V lookup: CDR1 SGHRS, CDR2 YFSETQ. V shed 0 bases and J 2 bases; nucleotides not matched to a gene: 1. The rearrangement uses TRBV5-1 and TRBJ2-2, with 10 nucleotides matching TRBD2. The clonotype originates from a woman in her twenties or thirties in good health. Material for sequencing was naive CD4+ T cells sorted from blood. Subset given: CD45RA+ positively selected. The CDR3 coding sequence is TGCGCCAGCAGCTTGGGGACTAGCGGAAACACCGGGGAGCTGTTTTTT. This gives the protein CASSLGTSGNTGELFF. The complete variable domain, with remaining parts taken from reference TRBV5-1 and TRBJ2-2, reads KAGVTQTPRYLIKTRGQQVTLSCSPISGHRSVSWYQQTPGQGLQFLFEYFSETQRNKGNFPGRFSGRQFSNSRSEMNVSTLELGDSALYLCASSLGTSGNTGELFFGEGSRLTVL.